This entry lists 29 T cell receptor beta chains sequenced from one sample in a study of TIL therapy for anti-PD-1-resistant metastatic lung cancer (dated by TCRdb to the early 2020s). The immunoSEQ v3 hsTCRB kit was used to amplify TCR beta CDR3 regions from genomic DNA through bias-controlled multiplex PCR. Not all clones reach the TCRdb copy of this immuneACCESS table, which keeps in-frame sequences only. Checked studies attribute under half of the gap to unresolved V genes and leave the rest unexplained. This sample lists approximately 87,000 clones; about three fifths were detected once. Approximately 9.9% of the sample rests with the top ten. The sample's time point, from its label and the paper: pre-treatment sample, taken before nivolumab and TIL therapy. The baseline tumor samples, taken from the same resection that was used to grow TIL, were excised metastases, most often pleural nodules or supraclavicular lymph nodes.

The specimen was tumor tissue, collected at baseline. These TCRs come from a person between 25 and 80 years old with non-small cell lung cancer.

This clone was detected a few times. The V gene is TRBV3-1 (or the pseudogene TRBV3-2), the J gene TRBJ2-1; D is tentatively TRBD1 or TRBD2 (6 bases each). Between the trimmed V and J ends, which lost 0 bases and 7 bases, there was a span of 22 bases. CDR1 and CDR2 from the germline V gene are LGHDT and YNNKEL (reference sequence). CDR3 length: 18 residues. In nucleotides, the CDR3 is TGTGCCAGCAGCCAAGATGGGTGGGGGGCAGGGCCCTCAAATGAGCAGTTCTTC. It codes for CASSQDGWGAGPSNEQFF.

CDR3 in DNA: TGTGCCTGGAGTGGACCCGTCGCCTACGAGCAGTACTTC. Translated, it gives CAWSGPVAYEQYF. This chain links TRBV30 with TRBJ2-7; D remains unclear. The germline V gene encodes CDR1 GTSNPN and CDR2 SVGIG (reference sequence). V lost 1 base and J 2 bases, leaving 9 bases between the germline ends. The CDR3 loop spans 13 amino acids.

The chain couples TRBV19 to TRBJ1-5; 11 nucleotides agree with TRBD1. Losses at the gene ends were 5 bases for V and 7 bases for J; bases not matched to a gene: 4. Germline values: CDR1 LNHDA, CDR2 SQIVND (reference sequence). The CDR3 runs 14 residues. The CDR3 loop reads CASSGTGGGQPQHF. CDR3 DNA sequence: TGTGCCAGTAGTGGGACAGGGGGAGGACAGCCCCAGCATTTT.

This clone has only one observation. This CDR3 is CASSLGQHQETQYF. Written as DNA, the CDR3 is TGTGCCAGCAGCTTGGGACAACACCAAGAGACCCAGTACTTC. The chain is built from TRBV5-8 and TRBJ2-5; D unresolved. V was shortened by 0 bases and J by 0 bases, with 6 bases between the two germline ends. The CDR3 runs 14 residues. Germline assignment: CDR1 SGHTS and CDR2 YDEGEE.

This chain joins TRBV5-1 and TRBJ2-3; TRBD2 might be the D (6 bases). The length of the CDR3 is 15 residues. Trimming removed 0 bases at V and 0 bases at J, with 8 bases between. Germline assignment: CDR1 SGHRS and CDR2 YFSETQ. The DNA of the CDR3 is TGCGCCAGCAGCTTGGATGCGGGAAGCACAGATACGCAGTATTTT. It specifies CASSLDAGSTDTQYF.

This rearrangement joins TRBV6-6 to TRBJ2-5; D unresolved. This CDR3 spans 12 amino acids. V lost 2 bases and J 7 bases, leaving 8 bases between the germline ends. In germline, CDR1 is MNHNY, CDR2 SVGAGI (reference sequence). The CDR3 DNA is TGTGCCAGCAGTTACGGCGCGTGGACCCAGTACTTC. It codes for CASSYGAWTQYF.

The genes are TRBV11-2 and TRBJ1-2, with D unresolved. This CDR3 has 15 residues. The V gene's germline CDR1 is SGHAT and CDR2 FQNNGV. The V and J ends lost 1 base and 5 bases respectively, with 14 bases between them. This chain's CDR3 is CASSLVGDPEYGYTF. CDR3 DNA sequence: TGTGCCAGCAGCTTAGTAGGTGACCCTGAATATGGCTACACCTTC. The whole variable domain, remainder taken from reference TRBV11-2 and TRBJ1-2, is EAGVAQSPRYKIIEKRQSVAFWCNPISGHATLYWYQQILGQGPKLLIQFQNNGVVDDSQLPKDRFSAERLKGVDSTLKIQPAKLEDSAVYLCASSLVGDPEYGYTFGSGTRLTVV.

In this sample, this clone turned up a few times. The J gene is TRBJ2-2, the V gene TRBV9; unclear D gene. The CDR3 runs to 13 residues. Germline assignment: CDR1 SGDLS and CDR2 YYNGEE. V dropped 1 base and J dropped 6 bases, with 7 bases sitting between them. CDR3 bases: TGTGCCAGCAGCGTATTACCCCCCGGGGAGCTGTTTTTT. Translation: CASSVLPPGELFF.

This clone was seen only a few times. The chain recombines TRBV5-4 with TRBJ2-3; D unresolved. This CDR3 is 14 amino acids long. The V gene lost 5 bases and the J gene lost 2 bases, with 12 bases spanning the gap. The V gene's germline CDR1 is SGHNT and CDR2 YYREEE (reference sequence). The CDR3 DNA follows: TGTGCCAGCAGTCCGATCCCACTCACAGATACGCAGTATTTT. It translates to CASSPIPLTDTQYF.

The gene calls are TRBV7-2 and TRBJ1-1; D gene ambiguous. The CDR3 is 11 residues long. V was pared by 2 bases and J by 4 bases, with 2 bases between. Germline loops: CDR1 SGHTA, CDR2 FQGNSA. The CDR3 reads CASSLSTEAFF. The CDR3 DNA reads TGTGCCAGCAGCTTAAGCACTGAAGCTTTCTTT.

This chain connects TRBV2 to TRBJ2-6; 7 bases align to TRBD2. This CDR3 has 17 amino acids. Per the germline V gene, CDR1 is SNHLY and CDR2 is FYNNEI. Losses at the gene ends were 4 bases for V and 3 bases for J; bases not matched to a gene: 9. Here the CDR3 reads CASSAVRGGNGANVLTF. In nucleotides, the CDR3 is TGTGCCAGCAGTGCAGTGAGGGGAGGGAATGGGGCCAACGTCCTGACTTTC.

J is TRBJ2-3 and V is TRBV3-1 (or the pseudogene TRBV3-2); 12 positions match TRBD2. Looked up from germline, CDR1 is LGHDT and CDR2 is YNNKEL (reference sequence). The CDR3 loop spans 16 amino acids. With 4 bases clipped from V and 6 bases from J, the junction kept 8 bases outside the gene matches. In DNA form, the CDR3 reads TGTGCCAGCAGCCGCCGACTAGCGGGGGCCAGGGATACGCAGTATTTT. It translates to CASSRRLAGARDTQYF.

The V call is TRBV19, the J call TRBJ2-5; 14 positions agree with TRBD2. The CDR3 is 16 amino acids. Trimming cost V 1 base and J 8 bases; bases outside gene matches: 6. Per germline, CDR1 LNHDA and CDR2 SQIVND (reference sequence). CDR3 coding DNA: TGTGCCAGTAGTATAGTCGGGACTAGCGGGGGCCAAACCCAGTACTTC. Translating gives CASSIVGTSGGQTQYF. The whole variable domain, filled in from reference TRBV19 and TRBJ2-5, reads DGGITQSPKYLFRKEGQNVTLSCEQNLNHDAMYWYRQDPGQGLRLIYYSQIVNDFQKGDIAEGYSVSREKKESFPLTVTSAQKNPTAFYLCASSIVGTSGGQTQYFGPGTRLLVL.

This chain uses TRBV5-1 with TRBJ2-5; D is ambiguous. CDR3 length equals 14 residues. Trimming pared 0 bases from V and 5 bases from J, leaving 11 bases between. Germline assignment: CDR1 SGHRS and CDR2 YFSETQ. DNA of the CDR3: TGCGCCAGCAGCTTGGGTACGGGCCGGGAGACCCAGTACTTC. Protein: CASSLGTGRETQYF.

The count of this clone is one. CDR3 in amino acids: CASSNLPGLAGGKETQYF. As DNA, the CDR3 is TGTGCCAGCAGCAATCTGCCGGGACTAGCGGGAGGAAAAGAGACCCAGTACTTC. V usage is TRBV14 and J usage is TRBJ2-5; 15 bases match TRBD2. CDR1 is SGHDN, CDR2 FVKESK, per germline. This CDR3 has 18 residues. J was trimmed by 3 bases and V by 5 bases; bases with no gene match: 10. Looking up the rest from reference TRBV14 and TRBJ2-5 gives the full variable domain: EAGVTQFPSHSVIEKGQTVTLRCDPISGHDNLYWYRRVMGKEIKFLLHFVKESKQDESGMPNNRFLAERTGGTYSTLKVQPAELEDSGVYFCASSNLPGLAGGKETQYFGPGTRLLVL.

The chain couples TRBV2 to TRBJ2-5; 12 bases agree with TRBD1. This CDR3 has 16 residues. Germline values: CDR1 SNHLY, CDR2 FYNNEI. The junction had 8 bases not matched to a gene; V was cut back by 6 bases and J by 3 bases. CDR3 coding DNA: TGTGCCAGCAGGGCTCTCGGGACAGGGGGCAAAGAGACCCAGTACTTC. It translates to CASRALGTGGKETQYF.

This clone has more than one count but fewer than ten. The V and J genes are TRBV2 and TRBJ1-4, with D possibly matching TRBD1 (5 bases). Trimming cost V 0 bases and J 8 bases, with 10 bases left between them. The CDR3 loop spans 14 amino acids. Germline V gene data show CDR1 as SNHLY and CDR2 as FYNNEI. The CDR3 coding sequence is TGTGCCAGCAGTGAAGCGGGGCAGGAGGAAAAACTGTTTTTT. This sequence encodes CASSEAGQEEKLFF.

In this sample, this clone turned up once. J is TRBJ2-4 and V is TRBV5-1, with 7 bases matching TRBD1. CDR1 and CDR2 from the germline V gene are SGHRS and YFSETQ. The V segment lost 8 bases and the J segment 5 bases; nucleotides outside the gene matches: 7. The CDR3 length is 13 residues. The CDR3: CASRRGRENIQYF. CDR3 in DNA: TGCGCCAGTAGAAGGGGGCGGGAAAACATTCAGTACTTC.

The CDR3 reads CASSSGTGRGDTQYF. CDR3 bases: TGTGCCAGCAGTTCCGGGACAGGGCGGGGAGATACGCAGTATTTT. The chain joins TRBV6-6 to TRBJ2-3, with 9 bases lining up with TRBD1. CDR3 length equals 15 residues. V was clipped by 4 bases and J by 5 bases; unmatched bases: 7. In germline, CDR1 is MNHNY, CDR2 SVGAGI (reference sequence).

This chain uses TRBV6-2 or TRBV6-3 with TRBJ2-5, with D perhaps matching TRBD2 (6 bases). Trimming stripped 6 bases from V and 5 bases from J, with 7 bases between. Per germline, CDR1 MNHEY and CDR2 SVGEGT. This CDR3 region has 11 residues. In DNA, the CDR3 is TGTGCCAGCAGCCTAGCGGAGACCCAGTACTTC. Its protein product is CASSLAETQYF.

This clone has a handful of counts. V is TRBV3-1 (or the pseudogene TRBV3-2) and J is TRBJ1-3; TRBD1 might be the D (6 bases). The germline gives CDR1 LGHDT, CDR2 YNNKEL (reference sequence). V gave up 7 bases and J gave up 0 bases, with 10 bases separating them. This CDR3 is built from 14 residues. The CDR3 sequence: CASNQGFSGNTIYF. The CDR3 region has the DNA TGTGCCAGCAACCAGGGGTTCTCTGGAAACACCATATATTTT.

The J gene is TRBJ1-5, the V gene TRBV18; D is uncertain. This CDR3 has 12 residues. V was trimmed by 0 bases and J by 3 bases, leaving 0 bases between them. The V gene's germline CDR1 is KGHSH and CDR2 LQKENI. Here the CDR3 DNA reads TGTGCCAGCTCACCACCCAATCAGCCCCAGCATTTT. This codes for CASSPPNQPQHF.

The CDR3 sequence: CASSSRGVWNPTKQYF. The CDR3 nucleotides are TGTGCCAGCAGCTCGAGGGGCGTTTGGAATCCTACGAAGCAGTACTTC. The chain recombines TRBV5-8 with TRBJ2-7; tentatively, D is TRBD1 or TRBD2 (5 bases each). Trimming took 3 bases from V and 8 from J, leaving 24 bases between them. The CDR3 runs to 16 residues. Per the germline V gene, CDR1 is SGHTS and CDR2 is YDEGEE.

The chain uses TRBV3-1 (or the pseudogene TRBV3-2) and TRBJ2-7; the match to TRBD2 covers 11 bases. This CDR3 has 16 amino acids. Germline CDR1 is LGHDT and CDR2 is YNNKEL (reference sequence). Losses at the gene ends were 1 base for V and 2 bases for J; bases not matched to a gene: 4. The CDR3 nucleotides read TGTGCCAGCAGCCAAGGTCCGACTAGCGGGGCCTACGAGCAGTACTTC. Translated: CASSQGPTSGAYEQYF.

CDR3 sequence: CASSQTSGANNEQFF. In DNA form, the CDR3 reads TGCGCCAGCAGCCAAACTAGCGGAGCTAACAATGAGCAGTTCTTC. This rearrangement joins TRBV4-3 to TRBJ2-1, with 8 nucleotides matching TRBD2. With 2 bases clipped from V and 5 bases from J, the junction kept 5 bases outside the gene matches. The germline V gene encodes CDR1 LGHNA and CDR2 YSLEER. The CDR3 loop spans 15 amino acids.

The CDR3: CASSHQGTFVSGELFF. CDR3 nucleotides: TGCGCCAGCAGCCATCAGGGGACTTTCGTTTCCGGGGAGCTGTTTTTT. The V and J genes are TRBV4-1 and TRBJ2-2, with D possibly being TRBD1 or TRBD2 (6 bases each). The germline V gene encodes CDR1 MGHRA and CDR2 YSYEKL. The CDR3 loop spans 16 amino acids. Deletions cut 3 bases from V and 6 bases from J, with 17 bases between.

The chain links TRBV7-2 to TRBJ2-3; 9 nucleotides match TRBD1. Per the germline V gene, CDR1 is SGHTA and CDR2 is FQGNSA. V lost 1 base, J lost 2 bases, and 4 bases stayed unmatched. This CDR3 is built from 16 residues. The CDR3 protein is CASSLDTGGHTDTQYF. The CDR3 coding sequence is TGTGCCAGCAGCTTAGACACAGGGGGCCACACAGATACGCAGTATTTT. Together with reference TRBV7-2 and TRBJ2-3, the CDR3 gives the full variable domain: GAGVSQSPSNKVTEKGKDVELRCDPISGHTALYWYRQSLGQGLEFLIYFQGNSAPDKSGLPSDRFSAERTGGSVSTLTIQRTQQEDSAVYLCASSLDTGGHTDTQYFGPGTRLTVL.

The chain is built from TRBV9 and TRBJ1-2; 7 bases fit TRBD1. This CDR3 contains 16 residues. Germline V lookup: CDR1 SGDLS, CDR2 YYNGEE. J lost 2 bases, V lost 3 bases, and 10 bases had no gene match. The CDR3 DNA follows: TGTGCCAGCAGCGAGGGGCCAGGGGGACAGAACTATGGCTACACCTTC. Residues: CASSEGPGGQNYGYTF.

This clone was seen a handful of times. CDR3: CASSIQGQGASGGYTF. In DNA, the CDR3 is TGTGCCAGTAGTATACAGGGACAGGGGGCGTCTGGTGGCTACACCTTC. The chain couples TRBV19 to TRBJ1-2, with 12 bases lining up with TRBD1. J lost 7 bases, V lost 2 bases, and 8 bases had no gene match. Germline V gives CDR1 LNHDA, CDR2 SQIVND (reference sequence). There are 16 residues in the CDR3. Full variable domain (rest looked up from reference TRBV19 and TRBJ1-2): DGGITQSPKYLFRKEGQNVTLSCEQNLNHDAMYWYRQDPGQGLRLIYYSQIVNDFQKGDIAEGYSVSREKKESFPLTVTSAQKNPTAFYLCASSIQGQGASGGYTFGSGTRLTVV.